Sequencing of this T cell receptor (beta chain) was carried out in a study of T-cell reconstitution after alpha-beta-depleted transplantation in children (dated by TCRdb to the mid-2010s). Study-level background: Using TCR repertoire profiling, the study quantitatively followed how T-cell immune reconstitution unfolded in children after TCRalphabeta/CD19-depleted allogeneic hematopoietic cell transplantation.

The study at large found these results: The apparently early alphabetaT-cell count recovery about two months after transplant was reportedly dependent on only several hundred rapidly expanded clones derived from non-depleted graft cells. Over the following months the frequencies of hyperexpanded clones went down, and after one year T-cell counts and TCRbeta diversity were mostly credited to newly produced T cells. In some patients, the high TCRbeta diversity seen at day 60 was put down to recipient T cells and intrathymic progenitors that had survived conditioning.

The CDR3 goes from the cysteine to the phenylalanine over 13 residues. Only the CDR3 DNA stays, 39 bases, in frame from base 1. The junction carries 6 bases between V and J, which are trimmed by 0 bases and 3 bases respectively. CDR1 and CDR2 are drawn from the germline V gene: SGHRS, YFSETQ. Per the publication, the treatment or condition label means: allogeneic hematopoietic cell transplantation with graft depleted of TCRalphabeta T cells and CD19 B cells. The children who served as transplant recipients had been given grafts of TCRalphabeta/CD19-depleted allogeneic hematopoietic cells. There are many counts of this clonotype. Which antigen it targets is not known. Per-base quality was not reported, and no clone a single base away is much larger than it. Library preparation used PCR. For sequencing, an Illumina HiSeq 2500 was employed. TCR library preparation used molecular barcoding, with unique molecular identifiers applied to normalize quantification of the TCRbeta repertoire. TCRdb trimmed the raw reads at Q25, called clones with MiXCR and kept productive beta chains. When rows share a CDR3 protein, they turn into one entry using the most common DNA and genes. The sample table contains 140,000 or so distinct CDR3 sequences; only one count was recorded for 8.8% of them. Of the sample, 15% to 20% falls within the top ten clones.

The V and J genes are TRBV5-1 and TRBJ1-1; the D gene identity is not certain. The TCR was taken from a female patient aged 2-9 years who had a stem cell transplant for congenital amegakaryocytic thrombocytopenia, so the T cells may come from the graft donor. Source: PBMCs, mostly from graft donor cells, taken 180 days after TCRalphabeta/CD19-depleted stem cell transplant. The CDR3 in this case is CASSLEAYTEAFF. The nucleotide sequence is TGCGCCAGCAGCTTGGAGGCCTACACTGAAGCTTTCTTT.